Described below is a single T cell receptor (beta chain) sequence and its context. This sample stems from a study of technical replicates of blood from a few donors. Germline CDR1 reads SGHAT; CDR2 reads FQNNGV. V lost 1 base and J lost 3; bases outside the gene matches: 5. The CDR3 sequence is 15 residues long. Only in-frame clones appear in the TCRdb table, and some are missing; sequencing was by immunoSEQ multiplex PCR. The sample yields approximately 80,000 clones, 95% to 98% seen once. Specimen: T cells isolated from PBMCs. The gene calls are TRBV11-2 and TRBJ1-1; TRBD1 matches at 7 bases. The receptor comes from a human donor in good health. The CDR3 DNA reads TGTGCCAGCAGCTTAGCCCCCAGGGGGTACACTGAAGCTTTCTTT. Residues: CASSLAPRGYTEAFF.